This T cell receptor (beta chain) stems from a study of CD8 T cells in Susac syndrome. The RNA input was about 0.5 to 1 ug, and it was reverse transcribed with random hexamers. TCRdb called the immunoSEQ multiplex PCR reads again in MiXCR, with one record for every CDR3 protein. In the table there are over 150,000 distinct CDR3 sequences, more than 90% of which are singletons. This clonotype was detected only once. The CDR3 is 14 amino acids. Trimming cost V 4 bases and J 2 bases, with 10 bases left between them. CDR1 is MNHEY, CDR2 SMNVEV, per germline (reference sequence). The chain recombines TRBV27 with TRBJ2-3; D is unclear. The receptor comes from a human donor with multiple sclerosis. The sequenced sample was CD4+ T cells from PBMCs. In nucleotides, the CDR3 is TGTGCCAGCAGTTCCTCGTCTTACACAGATACGCAGTATTTT. This sequence encodes CASSSSSYTDTQYF.